Listed below are T cell receptor beta chains from one sample, sequenced in a study of early T cells in non-severe SARS-CoV-2 infection. TCRdb re-derived calls from the 5' RACE reads in MiXCR, one entry per CDR3 protein. The repertoire holds about 89,000 distinct CDR3 sequences, with roughly 15% as singletons. The sequencing here drew on whole blood, taken at baseline. All receptors derive from an adult who was a healthcare worker with PCR-confirmed SARS-CoV-2 infection or an uninfected control (not recorded which). Both conserved end residues are part of each CDR3. D genes are given only for firm matches. Rows may omit the clone size; those that give it use once, few, many or a size class.

d_call: .
j_call: TRBJ2-1
clone_size: .
v_call: TRBV12-3/TRBV12-4
cdr3_length: 13
cdr3_nt: TGTGCCAGCAGTGACCCACAGGGAAATGAGCAGTTCTTC
cdr3_aa: CASSDPQGNEQFF

d_call: .
j_call: TRBJ2-3
clone_size: many
v_call: TRBV20-1
cdr3_length: 12
cdr3_nt: TGCAGTGCTAGAAGTGGGGGAGATACGCAGTATTTT
cdr3_aa: CSARSGGDTQYF

d_call: .
j_call: TRBJ2-3
clone_size: few
v_call: TRBV9
cdr3_length: 12
cdr3_nt: TGTGCCAGCAGCGTAGGGGTCTTTCCGCAGTATTTT
cdr3_aa: CASSVGVFPQYF

d_call: .
j_call: TRBJ1-1
clone_size: .
v_call: TRBV27
cdr3_length: 13
cdr3_nt: TGTGCCAGCAGTTTGTTTGGGGGCACTGAAGCTTTCTTT
cdr3_aa: CASSLFGGTEAFF

d_call: .
j_call: TRBJ2-3
clone_size: few
v_call: TRBV27
cdr3_length: 13
cdr3_nt: TGTGCCAGCAAGCGACAGGGAGGGCATACGCAGTATTTT
cdr3_aa: CASKRQGGHTQYF

d_call: .
j_call: TRBJ1-4
clone_size: many
v_call: TRBV19
cdr3_length: 16
cdr3_nt: TGTGCCAGTAGTATGTCAACTACTCCAACTAATGAAAAACTGTTTTTT
cdr3_aa: CASSMSTTPTNEKLFF

d_call: .
j_call: TRBJ2-2
clone_size: .
v_call: TRBV27
cdr3_length: 16
cdr3_nt: TGTGCCAGCAGTCCCCGCTCGCGGGTGGCCACCGGGGAGCTGTTTTTT
cdr3_aa: CASSPRSRVATGELFF

d_call: TRBD2
j_call: TRBJ2-3
clone_size: .
v_call: TRBV20-1
cdr3_length: 17
cdr3_nt: TGCAGTGCGGACAGAAGTTTAGCGGGAGGGACCACAGATACGCAGTATTTT
cdr3_aa: CSADRSLAGGTTDTQYF

d_call: .
j_call: TRBJ2-4
clone_size: many
v_call: TRBV7-2
cdr3_length: 16
cdr3_nt: TGTGCCAGCAGCTTAAGGGGGGGAACAGCCAAAAACATTCAGTACTTC
cdr3_aa: CASSLRGGTAKNIQYF

d_call: .
j_call: TRBJ1-3
clone_size: .
v_call: TRBV7-9
cdr3_length: 15
cdr3_nt: TGTGCCAGCAGCTCTCCAATAGGGGCTGGAAACACCATATATTTT
cdr3_aa: CASSSPIGAGNTIYF

d_call: .
j_call: TRBJ1-6
clone_size: few
v_call: TRBV5-4
cdr3_length: 15
cdr3_nt: TGTGCCAGCAGCTTGTTTAGGGCCGCCAATTCACCCCTCCACTTT
cdr3_aa: CASSLFRAANSPLHF

d_call: .
j_call: TRBJ1-4
clone_size: many
v_call: TRBV30
cdr3_length: 13
cdr3_nt: TGTGCCTGGAGTGCCGGGGGTGGTGAAAAACTGTTTTTT
cdr3_aa: CAWSAGGGEKLFF

d_call: .
j_call: TRBJ1-4
clone_size: many
v_call: TRBV7-6
cdr3_length: 13
cdr3_nt: TGTGCCAGCAGCTTAGGGAGCGGTGAAAAACTGTTTTTT
cdr3_aa: CASSLGSGEKLFF

d_call: .
j_call: TRBJ1-1
clone_size: .
v_call: TRBV6-5
cdr3_length: 12
cdr3_nt: TGTGCCAGCAGTAGGATTAACACTGAAGCTTTCTTT
cdr3_aa: CASSRINTEAFF

d_call: .
j_call: TRBJ1-1
clone_size: few
v_call: TRBV7-9
cdr3_length: 13
cdr3_nt: TGTGCCAGCAGCTTAATTCTGAACACTGAAGCTTTCTTT
cdr3_aa: CASSLILNTEAFF

d_call: .
j_call: TRBJ2-2
clone_size: .
v_call: TRBV12-3/TRBV12-4
cdr3_length: 14
cdr3_nt: TGTGCCAGCAGTTTGCGGCAGAACACCGGGGAGCTGTTTTTT
cdr3_aa: CASSLRQNTGELFF

d_call: .
j_call: TRBJ1-5
clone_size: .
v_call: TRBV20-1
cdr3_length: 14
cdr3_nt: TGCAGTGCTTCTCGAGAAGGAAGCAATCAGCCCCAGCATTTT
cdr3_aa: CSASREGSNQPQHF

d_call: .
j_call: TRBJ1-2
clone_size: few
v_call: TRBV12-3/TRBV12-4
cdr3_length: 14
cdr3_nt: TGTGCCAGCACCCAATGGGGATCCAACTATGGCTACACCTTC
cdr3_aa: CASTQWGSNYGYTF

d_call: TRBD2
j_call: TRBJ2-6
clone_size: few
v_call: TRBV5-6
cdr3_length: 18
cdr3_nt: TGTGCCAGCAACCCTGTTGGGGGGGACCTCTCTGGGGCCAACGTCCTGACTTTC
cdr3_aa: CASNPVGGDLSGANVLTF

d_call: TRBD2
j_call: TRBJ2-1
clone_size: few
v_call: TRBV19
cdr3_length: 14
cdr3_nt: TGTGCCAGCTACTCAGCGGGAGGGTCCAATGAGCAGTTCTTC
cdr3_aa: CASYSAGGSNEQFF

d_call: .
j_call: TRBJ2-2
clone_size: medium-sized
v_call: TRBV7-2
cdr3_length: 12
cdr3_nt: TGTGCCAGCAGCGCTTACACCGGGGAGCTGTTTTTT
cdr3_aa: CASSAYTGELFF

d_call: .
j_call: TRBJ2-7
clone_size: .
v_call: TRBV30
cdr3_length: 14
cdr3_nt: TGTGCCTGGAGAAAGATCTCCGGGGCCTACGAGCAGTACTTC
cdr3_aa: CAWRKISGAYEQYF